These T cell receptor beta chains were read from a single sample in a study of T-cell reconstitution after alpha-beta-depleted transplantation in children. Using its own MiXCR run on the PCR reads, TCRdb lists one record per CDR3 protein. Altogether around 30,000 distinct CDR3 sequences are present, nearly 6.5% being singletons, with the ten largest covering 20% to 30%. The sample was peripheral blood, taken 60 days after TCRalphabeta/CD19-depleted stem cell transplant. These receptor sequences come from a child under two years old who had a stem cell transplant for acute myeloid leukemia, so the T cells may come from the graft donor. Each CDR3 is given with its conserved first and last residue. The D gene is left open where the match is weak. Expanded clones get a size class; other rows say once, few or many, or leave the size out.

>many|TRBJ2-7|NA|TRBV7-9
TGTGCCAGCAGTCAAAGCCGCGGGGTCACCTACGAGCAGTACTTC
CASSQSRGVTYEQYF
>many|TRBJ1-1|NA|TRBV18
TGTGCCAGCTCTCTAGGGCGAGGCCTCACTGAAGCTTTCTTT
CASSLGRGLTEAFF
>many|TRBJ2-3|NA|TRBV11-2
TGTGCCAGCAGCTTAGTGACAGATACAGATACGCAGTATTTT
CASSLVTDTDTQYF
>medium-sized|TRBJ2-6|NA|TRBV10-3
TGTGCCATCAGTGGATGGACGGCTTTCGGGGCCAACGTCCTGACTTTC
CAISGWTAFGANVLTF
>many|TRBJ2-3|NA|TRBV20-1
TGCAGTGCTAGAGGGGGCAGGTTGATAGATACGCAGTATTTT
CSARGGRLIDTQYF
>NA|TRBJ1-1|NA|TRBV2
TGTGCCAGCAGTGACCGGGGTCGGACTGAAGCTTTCTTT
CASSDRGRTEAFF
>many|TRBJ2-3|TRBD2|TRBV20-1
TGCAGTGCTTTACTAGCGGGAACGGATACGCAGTATTTT
CSALLAGTDTQYF
>many|TRBJ2-7|NA|TRBV6-6
TGTGCCAGCACTGGGCTGCGTCGGGGGGAGCAGTACTTC
CASTGLRRGEQYF
>many|TRBJ2-3|TRBD1|TRBV7-9
TGTGCCAGCAGAGGACCGACAGGGGAGAGGGCTACGCAGTATTTT
CASRGPTGERATQYF
>NA|TRBJ1-2|NA|TRBV28
TGTGCCAGCAGTTACGGGACCACCGGGGGCTACACCTTC
CASSYGTTGGYTF
>few|TRBJ2-7|TRBD1|TRBV9
TGTGCCAGCAGCCACGGACAGGGGGACGAGCAGTACTTC
CASSHGQGDEQYF
>many|TRBJ2-6|NA|TRBV15
TGTGCCACCAGCAGAGATTTAGGGAGATCTGGGGCCAACGTCCTGACTTTC
CATSRDLGRSGANVLTF
>many|TRBJ2-5|NA|TRBV4-1
TGCGCCAGCAGCCAAGACGAGGGTCCACAAGAGACCCAGTACTTC
CASSQDEGPQETQYF
>many|TRBJ2-7|NA|TRBV7-9
TGTGCCAGCAGCTCAAATCTAGGGGACTACGAGCAGTACTTC
CASSSNLGDYEQYF
>NA|TRBJ2-2|NA|TRBV7-9
TGTGCCAGCAGCTTCCGGGACAAGAACACCGGGGAGCTGTTTTTT
CASSFRDKNTGELFF
>many|TRBJ2-1|NA|TRBV3-1
TGTGCCAGCAGCCAAGCACTAGTGGGGGAGCAGTTCTTC
CASSQALVGEQFF
>many|TRBJ2-1|NA|TRBV13
TGTGCCAGCAGCTTAGGCCGGCCAACCAACAATGAGCAGTTCTTC
CASSLGRPTNNEQFF
>many|TRBJ2-2|TRBD1|TRBV7-9
TGTGCCAGCAGCTTAGTTGGCAGGGGGCTCGGCACCGGGGAGCTGTTTTTT
CASSLVGRGLGTGELFF
>many|TRBJ2-5|NA|TRBV7-9
TGTGCCAGCAGGAGAAAAGAGACCCAGTACTTC
CASRRKETQYF
>NA|TRBJ2-2|NA|TRBV7-6
TGTGCCAGCAGCTCCCGAGGGGGGCCGGGCGGGGAGCTGTTTTTT
CASSSRGGPGGELFF
>many|TRBJ2-3|TRBD1|TRBV10-3
TGTGCCATCAGTGAACCAGCCGGGACAGGGGGGCAAGATACGCAGTATTTT
CAISEPAGTGGQDTQYF
>many|TRBJ1-5|NA|TRBV2
TGTGCCAGCAGTCAAGACCGGGCCCTCCCTTTTTATAGCAATCAGCCCCAGCATTTT
CASSQDRALPFYSNQPQHF
>NA|TRBJ2-6|NA|TRBV7-9
TGCCCCAGCAGCTTAGTACTCGCTAGGTCTGGGGCCAACGTCCTGACTTTC
CPSSLVLARSGANVLTF
>many|TRBJ2-5|NA|TRBV5-1
TGCGCCAGCAGCTTGGGCCTCGAGACCCAGTACTTC
CASSLGLETQYF
>many|TRBJ2-7|NA|TRBV10-3
TGTGCCATCAGTGAGTTGGGGGAGGCGGACGAGCAGTACTTC
CAISELGEADEQYF
>many|TRBJ2-3|TRBD1|TRBV13
TGTGCCAGCAGCTTAGCTGGACAGGGGGCCGACACAGATACGCAGTATTTT
CASSLAGQGADTDTQYF
>NA|TRBJ2-6|NA|TRBV19
TGTGCCAGCTGGGACAACTCTGGGGCCAACGTCCTGACTTTC
CASWDNSGANVLTF
>few|TRBJ2-7|NA|TRBV2
TGTGCCAGCAGGTGGTTCGACGAGCAGTACTTC
CASRWFDEQYF
>many|TRBJ1-4|TRBD1|TRBV12-3/TRBV12-4
TGTGCCAGCAGTTTTAAGGGACAGGCCCCAAGGGAGACACTGTTTTTT
CASSFKGQAPRETLFF
>NA|TRBJ1-4|NA|TRBV20-1
TGCAGTGCTACGTCTCGAACAACTAATGAAAAACTGATTTTT
CSATSRTTNEKLIF